A single sample is the source of the 4 T cell receptor beta chains below, sequenced in a study of hypomethylating agent response in myelodysplastic syndrome. Measured with immunoSEQ multiplex PCR; TCRdb has only the in-frame clones, and not every one. The sample yields 6,500 or so clones, around 86% seen once. The material sequenced was bone marrow, taken before or after starting hypomethylating agent treatment for myelodysplastic syndrome (not recorded which). All receptors derive from a human donor with myelodysplastic syndrome.

The chain carries TRBV5-6 and TRBJ1-4; D unresolved. V was clipped by 4 bases and J by 8 bases, with 18 bases between them. This CDR3 is 15 amino acids long. Germline V gives CDR1 SGHDT, CDR2 YYEEEE. Here the CDR3 reads CASSTLTRVAEKLFF. CDR3 nucleotides: TGTGCCAGCAGCACCTTAACCAGAGTCGCCGAAAAACTGTTTTTT.

This rearrangement joins TRBV10-3 to TRBJ1-2; TRBD1 aligns across 8 bases. The germline CDR1 and CDR2 sequences are ENHRY and SYGVKD. This CDR3 region has 14 residues. V lost 10 bases to trimming and J lost 3 bases; unmatched junction nucleotides: 10. Written as DNA, the CDR3 is TGTGCCACGTGGACAGGGATTGGGTACTATGGCTACACCTTC. Translating gives CATWTGIGYYGYTF.

The chain carries TRBV7-2 and TRBJ1-4; a weak D match, TRBD1 (5 bases). Germline CDR1 reads SGHTA; CDR2 reads FQGNSA. V was shortened by 2 bases and J by 3 bases, with 22 bases between the two germline ends. CDR3 length: 19 amino acids. CDR3 DNA sequence: TGTGCCAGCAGCTTAAGGGTGGGGCCCATGAGGGATCCTAATGAAAAACTGTTTTTT. Translated, it gives CASSLRVGPMRDPNEKLFF.

The V and J genes are TRBV19 and TRBJ1-5; weak D call: TRBD1 (5 bases). Trimming left V 6 bases short and J 1 base short, with 13 bases between. This CDR3 comprises 15 residues. The germline V gene encodes CDR1 LNHDA and CDR2 SQIVND (reference sequence). The CDR3: CASSTQDMSNQPQHF. The CDR3 region has the DNA TGTGCCAGTAGCACACAGGATATGAGCAATCAGCCCCAGCATTTT.